These T cell receptor beta chains were read from a single sample in a study of blood T cell repertoires in COVID-19. The assay was immunoSEQ multiplex PCR, and TCRdb's table has in-frame clones only and misses some. The table shows about 100,000 clones, with 79% occurring only once. The source material was peripheral blood. These receptors all come from a woman over 75 with active or convalescent COVID-19. CDR3s include the opening cysteine and the closing phenylalanine or tryptophan. The order of the fields is J gene, V gene, clone size, D gene, CDR3 protein, CDR3 DNA. D genes are given only for firm matches. The size of a clone is reported for some rows only, either as once, few or many, or as a class for expanded clones.

TRBJ1-1	TRBV13	-	-	CASSLRRHEAFF	TGTGCCAGCAGCTTAAGGAGGCATGAAGCTTTCTTT
TRBJ2-2	TRBV5-1	-	-	CASSRVDRTGELFF	TGCGCCAGCAGTCGGGTAGACCGCACCGGGGAGCTGTTTTTT
TRBJ2-1	TRBV12-5	-	TRBD2	CASGSGRNEQFF	TGTGCTAGTGGTAGCGGGAGAAATGAGCAGTTCTTC
TRBJ2-5	TRBV25-1	-	TRBD1	CASSEFGTGKETQYF	TGTGCCAGCAGTGAATTCGGGACAGGTAAAGAGACCCAGTACTTC
TRBJ1-1	TRBV6-5	-	-	CASRSDSREAFF	TGTGCCAGCAGATCAGACAGCCGTGAAGCTTTCTTT
TRBJ2-1	TRBV11-2	-	-	CASSLRPTGSSYNEQFF	TGTGCCAGCAGCTTAAGGCCGACAGGTTCCTCCTACAATGAGCAGTTCTTC
TRBJ1-1	TRBV2	-	-	CASSRDPGGTEAFF	TGTGCCAGCAGCAGGGACCCGGGGGGCACTGAAGCTTTCTTT
TRBJ2-1	TRBV4-1	few	TRBD2	CASSQDRTSGSRKKFF	TGCGCCAGCAGCCAAGATCGAACTAGCGGGAGTCGGAAGAAGTTCTTC
TRBJ2-5	TRBV28	once	TRBD1	CASSPPGQASTQYF	TGTGCCAGCAGTCCGCCGGGACAGGCCTCAACCCAGTACTTC
TRBJ1-1	TRBV18	-	TRBD1	CASSPLKGQGASGTEAFF	TGTGCCAGCTCACCACTGAAAGGACAGGGGGCCTCTGGGACTGAAGCTTTCTTT
TRBJ2-7	TRBV11-2	-	TRBD2	CASSLVAAGVSYEQYF	TGTGCCAGCAGCTTAGTCGCAGCGGGAGTCTCGTACGAGCAGTACTTC
TRBJ2-1	TRBV7-6	-	TRBD2	CASSLSRIPGLAYYNEQFF	TGTGCCAGCAGCTTATCCCGGATCCCCGGACTAGCGTACTACAATGAGCAGTTCTTC
TRBJ1-4	TRBV4-1	-	-	CASSKQGFEKLFF	TGCGCCAGCAGCAAGCAGGGTTTTGAAAAACTGTTTTTT
TRBJ2-7	TRBV4-1	-	-	CASSQEPRGGYEQYF	TGCGCCAGCAGCCAAGAGCCCCGAGGCGGCTACGAGCAGTACTTC
TRBJ2-3	TRBV19	few	-	CASSMRAQRGTDTQYF	TGTGCCAGTAGTATGAGAGCTCAAAGGGGAACAGATACGCAGTATTTT
TRBJ2-3	TRBV7-2	-	TRBD2	CASSPSGSRAEDTQYF	TGTGCCAGCAGCCCTAGCGGGAGTCGGGCCGAAGATACGCAGTATTTT
TRBJ2-3	TRBV29-1	-	-	CSVGQGADTQYF	TGCAGCGTTGGACAAGGCGCAGATACGCAGTATTTT
TRBJ1-5	TRBV6-5	-	TRBD1	CASRGQGGNQPQHF	TGTGCCAGCAGGGGACAGGGAGGCAATCAGCCCCAGCATTTT
TRBJ2-7	TRBV6-5	-	TRBD2	CASRSSGRTYEQYF	TGTGCCAGCAGATCTAGCGGGAGAACCTACGAGCAGTACTTC
TRBJ1-2	TRBV5-8	-	-	CASSEGRGYGYTF	TGTGCCAGCAGCGAGGGCAGGGGCTATGGCTACACCTTC
TRBJ1-5	TRBV7-2	-	-	CASSLDAGGNQPQHF	TGTGCCAGCAGCCTTGACGCAGGGGGCAATCAGCCCCAGCATTTT
TRBJ1-2	TRBV9	-	-	CASSPQVGQEEWNGYTF	TGTGCCAGCAGCCCCCAAGTGGGTCAGGAGGAGTGGAATGGCTACACCTTC
TRBJ2-1	TRBV27	once	TRBD2	CASSGRLYDVSPEQFF	TGTGCCAGCTCCGGGAGGTTATACGACGTGAGTCCTGAGCAGTTCTTC
TRBJ1-2	TRBV5-5	-	TRBD1	CASSPGQGYGYTF	TGTGCCAGCAGCCCAGGACAGGGCTATGGCTACACCTTC
TRBJ2-7	TRBV4-3	-	TRBD2	CASSQRARRLAGLQPYEQYF	TGCGCCAGCAGCCAACGGGCGAGGAGACTAGCGGGACTCCAGCCCTACGAGCAGTACTTC
TRBJ1-4	TRBV27	-	-	CASSLSSVGPATNEKLFF	TGTGCCAGCAGTTTATCTTCGGTTGGGCCCGCAACTAATGAAAAACTGTTTTTT
TRBJ1-4	TRBV7-9	-	TRBD1	CASSLGDRDREKLFF	TGTGCCAGCAGCTTAGGGGACAGGGACAGGGAAAAACTGTTTTTT
TRBJ1-1	TRBV28	-	TRBD1	CGLQGAMNTEAFF	TGTGGGCTACAGGGGGCTATGAACACTGAAGCTTTCTTT
TRBJ2-6	TRBV30	once	-	CAVGANVLTF	TGTGCCGTTGGCGCCAACGTCCTGACTTTC
TRBJ1-2	TRBV3-1/TRBV3-2	-	TRBD1	CASSPSDRGHYGYTF	TGTGCCAGCAGCCCGAGTGACAGGGGACACTATGGCTACACCTTC
TRBJ2-7	TRBV3-1/TRBV3-2	-	-	CASSQVAHYSNKQYF	TGTGCCAGCAGCCAAGTGGCACACTATTCCAATAAGCAGTACTTC
TRBJ2-5	TRBV6-5	once	TRBD1	CAGRQGAGETQYF	TGTGCCGGAAGACAGGGGGCAGGGGAGACCCAGTACTTC
TRBJ2-7	TRBV20-1	-	-	CSASRSGHSGEQYF	TGCAGTGCCAGTAGGTCGGGACATTCGGGCGAGCAGTACTTC
TRBJ1-2	TRBV6-2/TRBV6-3	-	TRBD1	CASSDRERDGYTF	TGTGCCAGCAGTGACAGGGAAAGGGATGGCTACACCTTC
TRBJ2-3	TRBV24-1	-	TRBD2	CATSDRTSGRGTDTQYF	TGTGCCACCAGTGACCGTACTAGCGGGAGGGGTACAGATACGCAGTATTTT
TRBJ2-7	TRBV7-2	-	TRBD2	CASSLTTSGFYEQYF	TGTGCCAGCAGCTTAACAACTAGCGGGTTCTACGAGCAGTACTTC
TRBJ2-7	TRBV6-5	few	-	CASSLRGYEQYF	TGTGCCAGCAGTTTGCGAGGGTACGAGCAGTACTTC
TRBJ1-1	TRBV5-1	-	-	CASSLAGLAQRWTEAFF	TGTGCCAGCAGCTTGGCGGGATTGGCCCAACGGTGGACTGAAGCTTTCTTT
TRBJ1-6	TRBV28	-	TRBD1	CASSSPGQGANSPLHF	TGTGCCAGCAGTTCTCCGGGACAGGGGGCCAATTCACCCCTCCACTTT
TRBJ1-2	TRBV5-4	-	TRBD1	CASSSGQAKVEGGYTF	TGTGCCAGCAGCTCAGGACAGGCGAAGGTTGAGGGCGGCTACACCTTC
TRBJ2-1	TRBV19	-	TRBD2	CASSIASPRGAGVNNEQFF	TGTGCCAGTAGTATAGCGTCTCCCCGGGGAGCGGGAGTAAACAATGAGCAGTTCTTC
TRBJ1-5	TRBV2	-	TRBD1	CASSRGTVQPQHF	TGTGCCAGCAGTAGGGGGACAGTACAGCCCCAGCATTTT
TRBJ1-2	TRBV4-1	-	TRBD1	CASSQPDRADGYTF	TGCGCCAGCAGCCAGCCTGACAGGGCTGATGGCTACACCTTC
TRBJ1-4	TRBV3-1/TRBV3-2	-	-	CASSQSLGAGEKLFF	TGTGCCAGCAGCCAATCCCTAGGGGCTGGTGAAAAACTGTTTTTT
TRBJ2-3	TRBV28	-	TRBD1	CASNSEDRGQYF	TGTGCCAGCAATTCTGAGGACAGGGGGCAGTATTTT
TRBJ2-7	TRBV29-1	few	TRBD1	CSVPGQGTYEQYF	TGCAGCGTTCCGGGACAGGGGACCTACGAGCAGTACTTC
TRBJ1-3	TRBV29-1	-	-	CSVGQASSGNTIYF	TGCAGCGTTGGACAGGCGAGCTCTGGAAACACCATATATTTT
TRBJ2-2	TRBV30	-	-	CAWSEQGAGELFF	TGTGCCTGGAGTGAACAGGGAGCCGGGGAGCTGTTTTTT
TRBJ2-7	TRBV10-3	few	-	CAISDGYGSYEQYF	TGTGCCATCAGTGATGGTTACGGTTCCTACGAGCAGTACTTC
TRBJ2-7	TRBV2	-	-	CASTDTGSYEQYF	TGTGCCAGCACAGACACAGGGTCCTACGAGCAGTACTTC
TRBJ2-5	TRBV15	-	TRBD2	CATSRVPSGQETQYF	TGTGCCACCAGCAGAGTTCCTAGCGGACAAGAGACCCAGTACTTC
TRBJ1-2	TRBV3-1/TRBV3-2	once	TRBD1	CASSRDYRGGYTF	TGTGCCAGCAGCCGAGATTACAGGGGCGGCTACACCTTC
TRBJ2-2	TRBV5-4	-	-	CASSLVTGWANTGELFF	TGTGCCAGCAGCTTGGTCACAGGGTGGGCGAACACCGGGGAGCTGTTTTTT
TRBJ2-1	TRBV29-1	-	-	CSVAERRTVNEQFF	TGCAGCGTTGCTGAGCGCCGAACCGTCAATGAGCAGTTCTTC
TRBJ2-2	TRBV13	-	TRBD2	CASSLKAGTGTGELFF	TGTGCCAGCAGCTTAAAAGCGGGAACAGGTACCGGGGAGCTGTTTTTT